This TCR beta chain is from a study of shared clonotypes between healthy human individuals (TCRdb year 2020). Notes on the research overall: The cohort comprised two women and a few men aged 18 to 49 years. For each donor, three plates each were used for CD4 naive and CD4 memory, two plates were used for CD8 naive, and one plate was used for CD8 memory. To estimate repertoire size and how much clonotype sharing occurs between individuals, the study deeply sequenced the blood TCR repertoires of several healthy adults. Different laboratories and diverse techniques were used to prepare libraries and sequence TCR repertoires, to increase sequencing depth and limit assay-specific biases. Each donor's leukapheresis produced roughly between roughly 0.9 and 8.9 billion PBMCs.

This clone was observed a handful of times. Its antigen remains unidentified. Per-base qualities were not stored, and no clone one base away is much larger. Using the deep immunoSEQ assay, multiplex PCR amplified TCR CDR3 regions from genomic DNA. Extracted genomic DNA from each cell subset was distributed evenly across all wells of several immunoSEQ 96-well plates, and each plate was treated as a replicate. For sorted subsets, around 200 ng genomic DNA, equal to about 30,000 T cell genomes, was loaded into each replicate PCR. Purified libraries were quantified with a Qubit 3.0 fluorometer, sized on a Bioanalyzer 2100, and re-quantified with the KAPA Library Quantification kit. Every immunoSEQ 96-well plate was sequenced on a separate single-read 150-cycle Illumina NextSeq 550 flow cell. Regarding the original processing steps: The immunoSEQ output contained only junctional sequences without quality scores, so filtering could not match that applied to full-length reads. To assign V/J genes and CDR3, sequences were annotated against IMGT germline references using PyIR, a Python wrapper for IgBLAST v1.9. Reads with weak V/J assignments (E-value above 1e-6), missing CDR3, stop codons, out-of-frame junctions, or ambiguous translated residues were removed. V3J clonotypes were defined as sequences sharing the same inferred V gene, J gene, and CDR3 amino acid sequence. Percentage overlap between repertoires was computed as shared unique clonotypes divided by the size of the smaller repertoire. Three approaches were used to assess repertoire richness: RTK rarefaction, the Chao1 estimator, and Recon v2.1 estimates of unobserved clonotypes. Generation probabilities for all TCRbeta clonotypes obtained by the gDNA method from a handful of donors were computed using OLGA. TCRdb provides this immuneACCESS table in a form limited to in-frame rearrangements. Some clones are lacking; in checked studies, under half of them reflect an unresolved V gene, and why the rest are absent is not known. V and J calls and clone size are copied from that table; D and trimming were computed from the DNA. This sample comprises some 630,000 clones, around 72% of them detected only once. Approximately 2% of the sample goes to the ten largest clones.

Healthy HIV-negative adults with no recently reported acute infections or vaccinations were included as donors. Every donor was a Caucasian adult living in Nashville, Tennessee, USA. CD4+ T cells were enriched through magnetic negative selection, after which naive cells were positively selected on CD45RA and the remaining negative fraction served as the memory subset. Blood was collected by leukapheresis, and PBMCs were isolated by Ficoll-Histopaque density gradient centrifugation and then cryopreserved in liquid nitrogen vapor phase. Analytical flow cytometry was used to check the purity and quantity of each magnetically sorted T cell population. Genomic DNA was isolated from every sorted fraction and measured by UV absorbance on a Nanodrop 2000c. Inclusive of the bounding cysteine and phenylalanine, the CDR3 is 13 residues long. CDR3 DNA only is kept here, 39 bases in frame from base 1. V trim: 1 base; J trim: 9 bases; unmatched bases: 8. CDR1 is given as SQVTM and CDR2 as ANQGSEA, both from the germline V gene.

Study-level results and caveats: Higher generation probabilities were observed for clonotypes shared by all four sorted-subset donors than for non-shared clonotypes. Because the study included only a small number of donors, the genetic and exposure-history diversity represented was limited. Based on pairwise subsampling, the degree of clonotype sharing among donors was expected to be affected by sequencing depth. Even with the large sequencing depth, rarefaction of the sorted-subset datasets indicated that sequencing was incomplete. Only blood was sampled, and tissue TCR repertoires likely differ from those in blood. Larger estimated clonotype richness was generally found for naive subsets than for memory subsets. About 4.5% of naive CD4, around 3.6% of naive CD8, around 2.3% of memory CD4, and 0.4% of memory CD8 clonotypes were shared across a few donors.

The origin of this receptor is a woman aged 25 to 45 in good health. The source material was memory CD4+ T cells sorted from blood. The meaning of the sample's cell subset or site label: CD45RA-negative fraction. The rearranged chain carries TRBV29-1 and TRBJ2-5; TRBD2 agrees with 7 junctional bases. The CDR3 region: CSVEAPAGRAQYF. The nucleotide sequence is given as TGCAGCGTTGAAGCCCCAGCGGGAAGGGCCCAGTACTTC.